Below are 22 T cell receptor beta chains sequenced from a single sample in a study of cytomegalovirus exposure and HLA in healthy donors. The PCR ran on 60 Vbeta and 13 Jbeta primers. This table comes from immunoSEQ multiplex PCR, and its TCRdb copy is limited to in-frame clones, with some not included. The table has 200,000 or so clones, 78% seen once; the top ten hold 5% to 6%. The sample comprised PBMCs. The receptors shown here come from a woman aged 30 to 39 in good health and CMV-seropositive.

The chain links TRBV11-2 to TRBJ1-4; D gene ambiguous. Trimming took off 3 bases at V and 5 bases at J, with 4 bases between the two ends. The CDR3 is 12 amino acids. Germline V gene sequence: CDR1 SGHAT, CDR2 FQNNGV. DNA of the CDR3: TGTGCCAGCAGCTTTCAGAATGAAAAACTGTTTTTT. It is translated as CASSFQNEKLFF.

CDR3 nucleotides: TGTGCCAGCAGCTTGGGGCTGGACAGAGGTGGGGCCAACGTCCTGACTTTC. Translating gives CASSLGLDRGGANVLTF. The chain is built from TRBV7-9 and TRBJ2-6, with D possibly TRBD1 on 6 matching bases. The V gene lost 3 bases and the J gene lost 3 bases, with 15 bases spanning the gap. Germline values: CDR1 SEHNR, CDR2 FQNEAQ (reference sequence). CDR3 size: 17 residues.

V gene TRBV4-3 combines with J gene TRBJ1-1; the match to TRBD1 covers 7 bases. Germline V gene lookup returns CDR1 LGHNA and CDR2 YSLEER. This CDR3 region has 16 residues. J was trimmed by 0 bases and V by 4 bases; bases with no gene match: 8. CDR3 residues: CASSLPKTGMNTEAFF. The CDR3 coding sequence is TGCGCCAGCAGCCTTCCAAAGACAGGGATGAACACTGAAGCTTTCTTT.

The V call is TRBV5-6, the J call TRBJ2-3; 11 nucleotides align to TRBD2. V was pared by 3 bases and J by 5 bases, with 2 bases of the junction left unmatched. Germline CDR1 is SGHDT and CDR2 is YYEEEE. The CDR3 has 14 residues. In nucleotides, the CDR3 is TGTGCCAGCAGCTCACTAGCGGGAGAAGATACGCAGTATTTT. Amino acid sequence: CASSSLAGEDTQYF.

The CDR3 region is CASGSSQGQWAGNQPQHF. The CDR3 coding sequence is TGTGCCAGCGGGTCCTCACAGGGTCAATGGGCGGGCAATCAGCCCCAGCATTTT. V gene TRBV19 combines with J gene TRBJ1-5; D may be TRBD1 (6 bases). Trimming left V 9 bases short and J 2 bases short, with 26 bases between. The CDR3 totals 18 residues. In germline, CDR1 is LNHDA, CDR2 SQIVND (reference sequence).

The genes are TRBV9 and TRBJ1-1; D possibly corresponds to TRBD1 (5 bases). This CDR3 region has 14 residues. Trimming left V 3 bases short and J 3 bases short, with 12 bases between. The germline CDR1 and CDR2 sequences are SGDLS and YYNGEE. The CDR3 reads CASSAGRPDTEAFF. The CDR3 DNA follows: TGTGCCAGCAGCGCAGGGCGCCCGGACACTGAAGCTTTCTTT.

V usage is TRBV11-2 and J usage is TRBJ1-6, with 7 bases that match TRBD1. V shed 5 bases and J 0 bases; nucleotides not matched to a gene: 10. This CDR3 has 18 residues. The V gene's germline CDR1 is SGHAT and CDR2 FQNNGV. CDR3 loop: CASSPRPGGSSYNSPLHF. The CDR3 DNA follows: TGTGCCAGCAGCCCCCGACCAGGGGGGAGCTCCTATAATTCACCCCTCCACTTT.

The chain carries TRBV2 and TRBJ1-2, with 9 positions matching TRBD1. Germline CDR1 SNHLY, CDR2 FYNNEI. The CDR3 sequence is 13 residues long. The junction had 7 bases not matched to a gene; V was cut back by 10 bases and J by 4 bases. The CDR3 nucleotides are TGTGCCAACGAAGGGACAGGGCTCTATGGCTACACCTTC. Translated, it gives CANEGTGLYGYTF.

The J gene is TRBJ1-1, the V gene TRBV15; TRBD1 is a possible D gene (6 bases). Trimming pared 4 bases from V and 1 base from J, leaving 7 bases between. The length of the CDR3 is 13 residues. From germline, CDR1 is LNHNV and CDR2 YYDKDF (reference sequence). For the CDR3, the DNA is TGTGCCACCAGCAAGGACAGGAACACTGAAGCTTTCTTT. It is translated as CATSKDRNTEAFF.

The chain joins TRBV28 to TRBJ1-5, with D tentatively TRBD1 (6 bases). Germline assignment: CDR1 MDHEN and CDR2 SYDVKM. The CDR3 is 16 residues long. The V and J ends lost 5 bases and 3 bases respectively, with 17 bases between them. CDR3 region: CASSLAGQLLNQPQHF. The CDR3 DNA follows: TGTGCCAGCAGTCTCGCCGGACAGTTACTCAATCAGCCCCAGCATTTT.

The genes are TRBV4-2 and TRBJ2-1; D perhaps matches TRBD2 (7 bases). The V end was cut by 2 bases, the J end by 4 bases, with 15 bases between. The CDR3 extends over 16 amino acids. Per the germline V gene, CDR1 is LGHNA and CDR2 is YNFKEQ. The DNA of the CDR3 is TGTGCCAGCAGCCAACCCCCGGGGGGCCCTTACAATGAGCAGTTCTTC. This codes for CASSQPPGGPYNEQFF.

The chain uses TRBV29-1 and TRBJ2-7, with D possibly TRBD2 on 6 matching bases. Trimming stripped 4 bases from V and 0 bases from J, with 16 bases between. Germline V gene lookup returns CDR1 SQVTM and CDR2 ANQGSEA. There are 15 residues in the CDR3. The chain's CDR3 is CSVVGGADVSYEQYF. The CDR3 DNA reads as TGCAGCGTTGTTGGAGGGGCCGATGTCTCCTACGAGCAGTACTTC.

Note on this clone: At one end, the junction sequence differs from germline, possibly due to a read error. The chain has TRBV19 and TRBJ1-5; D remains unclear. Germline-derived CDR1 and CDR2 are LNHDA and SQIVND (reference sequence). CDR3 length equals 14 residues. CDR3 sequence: CASSMSGSYQPQHF. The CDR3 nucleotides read TGTGCCAGTAGTATGAGTGGTAGCTATCAGCCCCAGCATTTT. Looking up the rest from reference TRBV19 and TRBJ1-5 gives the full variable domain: DGGITQSPKYLFRKEGQNVTLSCEQNLNHDAMYWYRQDPGQGLRLIYYSQIVNDFQKGDIAEGYSVSREKKESFPLTVTSAQKNPTAFYLCASSMSGSYQPQHFGDGTRLSIL.

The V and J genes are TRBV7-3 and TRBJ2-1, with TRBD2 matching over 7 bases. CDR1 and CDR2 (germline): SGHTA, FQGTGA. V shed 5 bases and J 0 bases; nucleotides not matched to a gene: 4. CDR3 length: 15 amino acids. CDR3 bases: TGTGCCAGCAGCCTAGGGGAGGGCTCCTACAATGAGCAGTTCTTC. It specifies CASSLGEGSYNEQFF.

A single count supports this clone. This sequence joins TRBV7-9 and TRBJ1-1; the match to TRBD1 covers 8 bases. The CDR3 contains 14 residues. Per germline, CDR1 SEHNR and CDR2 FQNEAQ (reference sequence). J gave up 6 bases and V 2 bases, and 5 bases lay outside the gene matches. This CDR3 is CASSLLQGGPEAFF. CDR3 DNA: TGTGCCAGCAGCTTATTACAGGGGGGCCCTGAAGCTTTCTTT.

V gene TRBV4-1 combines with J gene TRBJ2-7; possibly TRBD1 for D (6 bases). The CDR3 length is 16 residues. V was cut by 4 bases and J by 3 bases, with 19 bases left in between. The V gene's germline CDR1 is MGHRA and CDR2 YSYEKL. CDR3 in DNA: TGCGCCAGCAGCCTCACGACAGGAAATACCAACTACGAGCAGTACTTC. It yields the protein CASSLTTGNTNYEQYF.

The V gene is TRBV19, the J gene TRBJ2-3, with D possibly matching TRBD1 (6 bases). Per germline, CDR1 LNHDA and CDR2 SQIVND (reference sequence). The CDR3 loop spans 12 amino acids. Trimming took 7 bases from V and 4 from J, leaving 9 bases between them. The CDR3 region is CASKGDADTQYF. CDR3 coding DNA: TGTGCCAGTAAGGGGGACGCAGATACGCAGTATTTT.

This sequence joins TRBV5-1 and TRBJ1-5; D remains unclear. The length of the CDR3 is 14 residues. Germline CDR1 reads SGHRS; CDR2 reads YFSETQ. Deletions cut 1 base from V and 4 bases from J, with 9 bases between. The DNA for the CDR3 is TGCGCCAGCAGCTTGTCGACGGGGAATCAGCCCCAGCATTTT. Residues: CASSLSTGNQPQHF.

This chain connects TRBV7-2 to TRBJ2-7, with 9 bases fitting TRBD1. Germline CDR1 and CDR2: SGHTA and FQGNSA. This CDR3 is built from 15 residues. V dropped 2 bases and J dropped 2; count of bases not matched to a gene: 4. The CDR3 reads CASSLTNRGPYEQYF. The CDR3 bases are TGTGCCAGCAGCTTAACTAACAGGGGGCCCTACGAGCAGTACTTC.

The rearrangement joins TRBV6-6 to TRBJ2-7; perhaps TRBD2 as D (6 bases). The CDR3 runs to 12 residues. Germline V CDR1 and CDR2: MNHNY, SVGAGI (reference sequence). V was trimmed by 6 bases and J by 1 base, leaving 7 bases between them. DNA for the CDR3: TGTGCCAGCAGGGGGGGTTCCTACGAGCAGTACTTC. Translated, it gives CASRGGSYEQYF.

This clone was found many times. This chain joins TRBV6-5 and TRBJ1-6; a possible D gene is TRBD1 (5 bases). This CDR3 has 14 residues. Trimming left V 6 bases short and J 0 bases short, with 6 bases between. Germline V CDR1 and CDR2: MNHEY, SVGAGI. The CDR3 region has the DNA TGTGCCAGCAGAAGGGGCTCCTATAATTCACCCCTCCACTTT. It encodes CASRRGSYNSPLHF.

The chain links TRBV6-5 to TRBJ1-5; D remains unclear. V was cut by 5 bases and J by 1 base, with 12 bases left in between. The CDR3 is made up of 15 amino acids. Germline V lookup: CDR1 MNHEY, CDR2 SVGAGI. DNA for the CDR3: TGTGCCAGCAGTCCTCTTGACGGGAGCAATCAGCCCCAGCATTTT. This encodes CASSPLDGSNQPQHF.